This T cell receptor (beta chain) is from a study of blood T cell repertoires in COVID-19. Background on the study: Donors in the United States, Italy and Spain gave samples during acute or convalescent COVID-19. In each case, the material was cDNA or gDNA derived from T cells, B-cell-depleted T cells, or PBMCs.

The CDR3 totals 19 residues. V was clipped by 5 bases and J by 4 bases; unmatched bases: 15. Per germline, CDR1 LGHNA and CDR2 YNFKEQ. Either two negative PCRs, clearance, or symptom resolution qualified Cohort 3 donors as recovered. Source study methods: From reference gene primer amplification, estimates of nucleated cell counts were derived. Measured with immunoSEQ multiplex PCR; TCRdb has only the in-frame clones, and not every one. V, J and clone size derive from that table, while D and trimming were established from the DNA sequence. The data show around 450,000 clones, 90% seen once. The V gene is TRBV4-2, the J gene TRBJ2-7; 15 bases line up with TRBD2. The source of this sequence is a man aged 18 to 29 who had recovered from COVID-19. The sequenced sample was PBMCs or T cells enriched from blood (not recorded which). The DNA for the CDR3 is TGTGCCAGCAGCACACACGGGACTAGCGGGGGGACCGGAGGGTACGAGCAGTACTTC. Protein product: CASSTHGTSGGTGGYEQYF.